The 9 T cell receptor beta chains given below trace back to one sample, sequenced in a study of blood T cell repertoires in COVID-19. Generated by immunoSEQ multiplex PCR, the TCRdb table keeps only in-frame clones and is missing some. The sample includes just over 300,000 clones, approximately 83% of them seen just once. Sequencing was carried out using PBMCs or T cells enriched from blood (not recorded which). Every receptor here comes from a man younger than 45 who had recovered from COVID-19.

CDR3 nucleotide sequence: TGTGCCAGCAGCTTGGCTCAGCGAGAGACCCAGTACTTC. The encoded protein is CASSLAQRETQYF. The chain links TRBV5-5 to TRBJ2-5; D is undetermined. V lost 0 bases, J lost 4 bases, and 7 bases lay in between. This CDR3 has 13 amino acids. Germline assignment: CDR1 SGHKS and CDR2 YYEKEE (reference sequence). Variable domain in full (rest from reference TRBV5-5 and TRBJ2-5): DAGVTQSPTHLIKTRGQQVTLRCSPISGHKSVSWYQQVLGQGPQFIFQYYEKEERGRGNFPDRFSARQFPNYSSELNVNALLLGDSALYLCASSLAQRETQYFGPGTRLLVL.

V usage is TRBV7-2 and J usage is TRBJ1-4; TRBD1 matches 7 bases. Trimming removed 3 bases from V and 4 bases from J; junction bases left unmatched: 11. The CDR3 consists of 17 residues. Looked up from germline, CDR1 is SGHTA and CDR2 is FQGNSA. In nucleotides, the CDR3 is TGTGCCAGCAGCTTCGACACCGGGACAGTAATTAATGAAAAACTGTTTTTT. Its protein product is CASSFDTGTVINEKLFF.

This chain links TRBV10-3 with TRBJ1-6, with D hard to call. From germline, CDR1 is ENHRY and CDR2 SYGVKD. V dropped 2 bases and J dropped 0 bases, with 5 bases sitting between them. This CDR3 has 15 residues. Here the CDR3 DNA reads TGTGCCATCAGTGAGGGGAGCTCCTATAATTCACCCCTCCACTTT. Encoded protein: CAISEGSSYNSPLHF.

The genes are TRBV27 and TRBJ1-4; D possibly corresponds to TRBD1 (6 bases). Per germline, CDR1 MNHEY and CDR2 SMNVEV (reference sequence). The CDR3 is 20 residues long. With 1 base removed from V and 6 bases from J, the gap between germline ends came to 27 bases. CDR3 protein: CASSLWPPQGLILSDEKLFF. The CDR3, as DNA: TGTGCCAGCAGTTTATGGCCCCCACAGGGCCTTATCCTAAGTGATGAAAAACTGTTTTTT.

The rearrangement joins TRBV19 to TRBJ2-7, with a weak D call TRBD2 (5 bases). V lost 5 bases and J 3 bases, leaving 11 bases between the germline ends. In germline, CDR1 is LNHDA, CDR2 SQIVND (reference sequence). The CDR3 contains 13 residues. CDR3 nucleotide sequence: TGTGCCAGTAGTCCCCGACGGGACTACGAGCAGTACTTC. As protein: CASSPRRDYEQYF.

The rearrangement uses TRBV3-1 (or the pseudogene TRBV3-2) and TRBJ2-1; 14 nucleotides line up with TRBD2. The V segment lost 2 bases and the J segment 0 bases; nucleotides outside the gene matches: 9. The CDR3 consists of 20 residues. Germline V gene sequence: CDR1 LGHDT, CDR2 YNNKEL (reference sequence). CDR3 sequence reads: CASSQSLGTSGGHSYNEQFF. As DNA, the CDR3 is TGTGCCAGCAGCCAAAGCCTTGGGACTAGCGGGGGTCACTCCTACAATGAGCAGTTCTTC.

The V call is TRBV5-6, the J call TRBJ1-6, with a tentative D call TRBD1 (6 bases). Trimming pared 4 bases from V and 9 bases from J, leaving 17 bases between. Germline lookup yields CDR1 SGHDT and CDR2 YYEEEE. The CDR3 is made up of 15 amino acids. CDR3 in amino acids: CASSPAGTRLSPLHF. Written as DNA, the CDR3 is TGTGCCAGCAGCCCGGCCGGGACAAGACTTTCACCCCTCCACTTT.

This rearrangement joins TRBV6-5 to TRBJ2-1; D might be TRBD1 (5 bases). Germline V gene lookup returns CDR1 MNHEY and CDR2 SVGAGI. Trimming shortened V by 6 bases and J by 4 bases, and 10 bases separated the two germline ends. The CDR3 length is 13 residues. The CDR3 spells CASRQGSYNEQFF. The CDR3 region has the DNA TGTGCCAGCAGGCAGGGCAGTTACAATGAGCAGTTCTTC.

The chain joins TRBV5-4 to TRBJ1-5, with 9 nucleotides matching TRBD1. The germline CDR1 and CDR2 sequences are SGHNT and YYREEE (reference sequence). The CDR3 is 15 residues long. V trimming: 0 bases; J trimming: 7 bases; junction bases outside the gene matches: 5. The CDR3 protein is CASSLGTGDEQPQHF. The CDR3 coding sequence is TGTGCCAGCAGCTTGGGGACAGGGGATGAACAGCCCCAGCATTTT.